The 31 T cell receptor beta chains presented below share a single source sample, sequenced in a study of early T cells in non-severe SARS-CoV-2 infection. TCRdb independently ran MiXCR on the 5' RACE reads; one entry per CDR3 protein. The sample shows about 110,000 distinct CDR3 sequences, about 12% of them seen only once. Sequences were obtained from whole blood. The source is an adult who was a healthcare worker with PCR-confirmed SARS-CoV-2 infection or an uninfected control (not recorded which).

This clonotype came up a few times. The chain employs TRBV28 and TRBJ1-6; a possible D gene is TRBD1 (5 bases). Germline V lookup: CDR1 MDHEN, CDR2 SYDVKM. The CDR3 has 18 amino acids. Between the trimmed V and J ends, which lost 5 bases and 0 bases, there was a span of 17 bases. CDR3 region: CASSGTGTESSYNSPLHF. The CDR3 region has the DNA TGTGCCAGCAGTGGAACCGGGACCGAGAGCTCCTATAATTCACCCCTCCACTTT.

This clonotype was detected only a few times. V and J are TRBV12-3 or TRBV12-4 and TRBJ2-2; D is uncertain. V was trimmed by 1 base and J by 4 bases, leaving 10 bases between them. There are 15 residues in the CDR3. CDR3 DNA sequence: TGTGCCAGCAGTTTAGTTGGCGAAGGCACCGGGGAGCTGTTTTTT. This codes for CASSLVGEGTGELFF.

This clonotype was picked up many times. V usage is TRBV12-3 or TRBV12-4 and J usage is TRBJ1-5; D gene uncertain. This CDR3 region has 13 residues. Between the trimmed V and J ends, which lost 1 base and 7 bases, there was a span of 8 bases. The CDR3 sequence: CASSLVAGQPQHF. CDR3 sequence (DNA): TGTGCCAGCAGTTTAGTAGCCGGACAGCCCCAGCATTTT.

J is TRBJ2-1 and V is TRBV9, with 8 bases that match TRBD2. The CDR3 has 18 amino acids. Germline values: CDR1 SGDLS, CDR2 YYNGEE. V lost 1 base and J lost 4; bases outside the gene matches: 13. CDR3 protein: CASSVPPGREDLYNEQFF. Here the CDR3 DNA reads TGTGCCAGCAGCGTACCCCCCGGGCGGGAGGACCTGTACAATGAGCAGTTCTTC.

Worth noting for this clonotype: A read error may be the cause here, since a much bigger clone is one base away. The rearrangement links TRBV10-2 to TRBJ2-7; D gene ambiguous. CDR3 length: 12 residues. Germline lookup yields CDR1 WSHSY and CDR2 SAAADI. CDR3 DNA sequence: TGCGCCAGCAGTGTTACTTTCTACGAGCAGTGCTTC. Translated: CASSVTFYEQCF.

The V and J genes are TRBV7-3 and TRBJ2-7, with D perhaps matching TRBD1 or TRBD2 (6 bases each). V lost 5 bases and J 6 bases, leaving 17 bases between the germline ends. Per germline, CDR1 SGHTA and CDR2 FQGTGA. This CDR3 is built from 14 residues. CDR3 coding DNA: TGTGCCAGCAGCCCCGGGGGCGGGTGGGGCGAGCAGTACTTC. This gives the protein CASSPGGGWGEQYF.

The chain carries TRBV10-2 and TRBJ1-1; TRBD1 agrees at 11 bases. The CDR3 length is 15 residues. From germline, CDR1 is WSHSY and CDR2 SAAADI. J was trimmed by 5 bases and V by 6 bases; bases with no gene match: 8. The CDR3 reads CASRKGDRGNTEAFF. In DNA, the CDR3 is TGCGCCAGCAGGAAGGGGGACAGGGGGAATACTGAAGCTTTCTTT.

This clonotype was observed a few times. The chain combines TRBV28 with TRBJ2-7, with D possibly matching TRBD2 (5 bases). The CDR3 has 14 amino acids. V lost 7 bases, J lost 0 bases, and 13 bases lay in between. Germline CDR1 is MDHEN and CDR2 is SYDVKM. In DNA, the CDR3 is TGTGCCAGCAACGGCGGGTATCGCTCCTACGAGCAGTACTTC. Amino acid sequence: CASNGGYRSYEQYF. Based on the CDR3 plus reference TRBV28 and TRBJ2-7, the full variable domain is DVKVTQSSRYLVKRTGEKVFLECVQDMDHENMFWYRQDPGLGLRLIYFSYDVKMKEKGDIPEGYSVSREKKERFSLILESASTNQTSMYLCASNGGYRSYEQYFGPGTRLTVT.

This chain connects TRBV3-1 to TRBJ1-1, with D maybe TRBD1 (5 bases). The CDR3 is made up of 13 amino acids. The V gene lost 1 base and the J gene lost 10 bases, with 13 bases spanning the gap. Germline CDR1 is LGHDT and CDR2 is YNNKEL (reference sequence). The CDR3 loop is CASSQGGPLGAFF. DNA for the CDR3: TGTGCCAGCAGCCAAGGGGGACCCCTGGGAGCTTTCTTT.

This clonotype occurred many times. The genes are TRBV28 and TRBJ1-1; a possible D gene is TRBD1 (6 bases). The V gene's germline CDR1 is MDHEN and CDR2 SYDVKM. The CDR3 length is 15 residues. V gave up 3 bases and J gave up 1 base, with 12 bases separating them. The CDR3 protein is CASSLRGLGNTEAFF. The CDR3 DNA is TGTGCCAGCAGTTTGCGGGGGCTAGGGAACACTGAAGCTTTCTTT.

This clonotype was found a few times. This chain links TRBV4-1 with TRBJ1-4, with TRBD1 identical over 8 bases. The CDR3 covers 16 residues. V lost 7 bases and J lost 6; bases outside the gene matches: 13. The germline V gene has CDR1 MGHRA and CDR2 YSYEKL. CDR3 protein: CASTPGGEFSDEKLFF. The CDR3, as DNA: TGCGCCAGCACCCCAGGGGGCGAGTTTTCGGATGAAAAACTGTTTTTT.

In its sample, this clonotype was seen many times. The rearrangement uses TRBV12-3 or TRBV12-4 and TRBJ2-4; possibly TRBD1 for D (6 bases). This CDR3 comprises 16 residues. Trimming shortened V by 5 bases and J by 0 bases, and 14 bases separated the two germline ends. In nucleotides, the CDR3 is TGTGCCAGCAGTCCTCAGGGGCGACTAGCCAAAAACATTCAGTACTTC. Protein sequence: CASSPQGRLAKNIQYF.

The table lists this clonotype with many counts. The chain recombines TRBV5-1 with TRBJ2-7; the D is unclear. Germline CDR1 SGHRS, CDR2 YFSETQ. There are 13 residues in the CDR3. V lost 0 bases to trimming and J lost 1 base, with 5 bases between them. The DNA for the CDR3 is TGCGCCAGCAGCTTGGGGGCTTCCTACGAGCAGTACTTC. Protein: CASSLGASYEQYF.

This clonotype has just a few counts. The genes are TRBV7-2 and TRBJ1-1; D is unclear. Trimming removed 5 bases from V and 9 bases from J, with 16 bases in between. Germline assignment: CDR1 SGHTA and CDR2 FQGNSA. This CDR3 spans 13 amino acids. CDR3 nucleotide sequence: TGTGCCAGCAGCACGTACAGAGACCTCAAAGCTTTCTTT. Residues: CASSTYRDLKAFF.

This clonotype has ten or more counts. This chain connects TRBV7-8 to TRBJ2-7; 8 nucleotides agree with TRBD1. Trimming took 5 bases from V and 6 from J; bases not matched to a gene: 12. CDR3 size: 15 residues. From germline, CDR1 is SGHVS and CDR2 FQNEAQ. The CDR3 DNA follows: TGTGCCAGCAGCGCTGCCGGGACAGGCCTCGGCGAGCAGTACTTC. It encodes CASSAAGTGLGEQYF. Full variable domain (rest looked up from reference TRBV7-8 and TRBJ2-7): GAGVSQSPRYKVAKRGQDVALRCDPISGHVSLFWYQQALGQGPEFLTYFQNEAQLDKSGLPSDRFFAERPEGSVSTLKIQRTQQEDSAVYLCASSAAGTGLGEQYFGPGTRLTVT.

The chain couples TRBV13 to TRBJ2-3; 8 nucleotides line up with TRBD2. This CDR3 is built from 16 residues. CDR1 and CDR2 (germline): PRHDT, FYEKMQ (reference sequence). J was trimmed by 1 base and V by 6 bases; bases with no gene match: 9. Here the CDR3 DNA reads TGTGCCAGCAGTTCACGGGGGGGCCTCGGCACAGATACGCAGTATTTT. Residues: CASSSRGGLGTDTQYF.

The chain uses TRBV6-5 and TRBJ1-2; D not certain. The CDR3 totals 14 residues. V shed 4 bases and J shed 4 bases, with 13 bases lying between them. Germline V CDR1 and CDR2: MNHEY, SVGAGI. The CDR3, as DNA: TGTGCCAGCAGTTCCCGCCGTAACGTCTATGGCTACACCTTC. Translation gives CASSSRRNVYGYTF.

The rearrangement links TRBV20-1 to TRBJ2-2; D not resolved. Per germline, CDR1 DFQATT and CDR2 SNEGSKA (reference sequence). V was shortened by 5 bases and J by 2 bases, with 18 bases between the two germline ends. The CDR3 runs to 16 residues. In nucleotides, the CDR3 is TGCAGTGCTCGAGCCGGCGGAAATGGAAACACCGGGGAGCTGTTTTTT. It yields the protein CSARAGGNGNTGELFF.

This chain connects TRBV5-5 to TRBJ1-3; a weak D match, TRBD1 (5 bases). Trimming shortened V by 4 bases and J by 0 bases, and 14 bases separated the two germline ends. The CDR3 is 16 residues long. Germline loops: CDR1 SGHKS, CDR2 YYEKEE (reference sequence). Here the CDR3 reads CASSPRRDVSGNTIYF. The CDR3 nucleotides are TGTGCCAGCAGCCCCCGACGGGACGTCTCTGGAAACACCATATATTTT. Supplemented by reference TRBV5-5 and TRBJ1-3, the full variable domain reads DAGVTQSPTHLIKTRGQQVTLRCSPISGHKSVSWYQQVLGQGPQFIFQYYEKEERGRGNFPDRFSARQFPNYSSELNVNALLLGDSALYLCASSPRRDVSGNTIYFGEGSWLTVV.

The chain uses TRBV11-3 and TRBJ1-2; TRBD1 is a possible D gene (6 bases). Germline V gene sequence: CDR1 SGHNT, CDR2 YENEEA. The CDR3 is made up of 12 amino acids. The V gene lost 4 bases and the J gene lost 6 bases, with 9 bases spanning the gap. Written as DNA, the CDR3 is TGTGCCAGCAGCTCAGGGGTGAATGGCTACACCTTC. It encodes CASSSGVNGYTF.

The sample holds many counts of this clonotype. The gene calls are TRBV29-1 and TRBJ2-3; 12 bases match TRBD2. Germline V gene lookup returns CDR1 SQVTM and CDR2 ANQGSEA. After removal of 7 bases from V and 4 bases from J, the junction contained 12 bases not matched to a gene. The CDR3 loop spans 16 amino acids. The DNA of the CDR3 is TGCAGCGGTGTGGGCCTAGCGGGAGGGGGCTCAGATACGCAGTATTTT. It yields the protein CSGVGLAGGGSDTQYF.

This chain connects TRBV20-1 to TRBJ1-5; the D is unclear. CDR1 DFQATT and CDR2 SNEGSKA come from the germline V gene (reference sequence). This CDR3 has 13 amino acids. V was trimmed by 2 bases and J by 8 bases, leaving 13 bases between them. CDR3 amino acids: CSARKGAAEPQHF. The CDR3 nucleotides are TGCAGTGCTAGAAAGGGCGCGGCGGAGCCCCAGCATTTT.

The rearrangement links TRBV27 to TRBJ2-1, with 8 bases fitting TRBD1. The CDR3 is 15 amino acids. Germline-derived CDR1 and CDR2 are MNHEY and SMNVEV (reference sequence). With V trimmed by 0 bases and J by 12 bases, 10 bases remained unmatched. CDR3 bases: TGTGCCAGCAGTTTATCGGGACAGGCCTTTTTGGGGCAGTTCTTC. Translating it yields CASSLSGQAFLGQFF.

This clonotype was counted at least ten times. The CDR3 loop reads CASSFPGAQEYF. DNA for the CDR3: TGTGCCAGCAGCTTCCCGGGGGCCCAGGAGTACTTC. This rearrangement joins TRBV7-9 to TRBJ2-7; D is tentatively TRBD1 or TRBD2 (6 bases each). V shed 3 bases and J shed 11 bases, with 14 bases lying between them. The germline gives CDR1 SEHNR, CDR2 FQNEAQ (reference sequence). This CDR3 has 12 residues.

This clonotype was seen ten or more times. The chain joins TRBV5-6 to TRBJ1-1, with D hard to call. The germline CDR1 and CDR2 sequences are SGHDT and YYEEEE. V lost 0 bases and J 5 bases, leaving 11 bases between the germline ends. The CDR3 contains 14 residues. CDR3 DNA sequence: TGTGCCAGCAGCTTGGCGTGGGTGTCTACTGAAGCTTTCTTT. Amino acid sequence: CASSLAWVSTEAFF.

As concerns this clonotype: A read error may produce the germline difference seen at one junction end. This chain connects TRBV12-3 or TRBV12-4 to TRBJ2-1, with 11 bases identical to TRBD2. This CDR3 is built from 15 residues. The CDR3 protein is CVSTHSGGARNEQFF. The CDR3, as DNA: TGTGTCAGCACCCATAGCGGGGGGGCGAGGAATGAGCAGTTCTTC.

The CDR3 spells CASSQEGQRYNEQFF. The CDR3 bases are TGTGCCAGCAGCCAAGAAGGCCAGAGGTACAATGAGCAGTTCTTC. The chain is built from TRBV3-1 and TRBJ2-1; D is unresolved. In germline, CDR1 is LGHDT, CDR2 YNNKEL (reference sequence). The CDR3 consists of 15 residues. Trimming pared 0 bases from V and 4 bases from J, leaving 10 bases between.

CDR3 sequence: CASSGELGETQYF. The CDR3 nucleotides read TGTGCCAGCAGCGGGGAACTCGGAGAGACCCAGTACTTC. V gene TRBV11-3 combines with J gene TRBJ2-5; D uncertain. The V gene lost 5 bases and the J gene lost 4 bases, with 11 bases spanning the gap. The CDR3 is 13 amino acids. Germline CDR1 reads SGHNT; CDR2 reads YENEEA.

The rearrangement uses TRBV30 and TRBJ1-3, with D tentatively TRBD1 (5 bases). Trimming shortened V by 8 bases and J by 0 bases, and 20 bases separated the two germline ends. CDR3 length: 16 amino acids. Germline CDR1 GTSNPN, CDR2 SVGIG (reference sequence). DNA for the CDR3: TGTGCCCGGAACCCCCCGGGACCTATCTCTGGAAACACCATATATTTT. Amino acids: CARNPPGPISGNTIYF.

This clonotype has a count of ten or more. The V call is TRBV7-3, the J call TRBJ1-1; TRBD1 matches at 10 bases. CDR3 length equals 14 residues. V shed 5 bases, J shed 4 bases, and the junction held 4 bases outside the gene matches. CDR1 is SGHTA and CDR2 is FQGTGA in the germline V gene. Here the CDR3 reads CASSPGQGGTEAFF. The CDR3 nucleotides are TGTGCCAGCAGCCCCGGACAGGGGGGCACTGAAGCTTTCTTT. The variable domain in full, completed from reference TRBV7-3 and TRBJ1-1, reads GAGVSQTPSNKVTEKGKYVELRCDPISGHTALYWYRQSLGQGPEFLIYFQGTGAADDSGLPNDRFFAVRPEGSVSTLKIQRTERGDSAVYLCASSPGQGGTEAFFGQGTRLTVV.

This clonotype was observed many times. The V and J genes are TRBV5-1 and TRBJ2-5, with a tentative D call TRBD2 (6 bases). Trimming cost V 0 bases and J 4 bases, with 16 bases left between them. Germline V CDR1 and CDR2: SGHRS, YFSETQ. The CDR3 has 16 amino acids. The CDR3 nucleotides are TGCGCCAGCAGCTTGGACGGCAGCCGGCGGGGAGAGACCCAGTACTTC. It translates to CASSLDGSRRGETQYF.